The 11 T cell receptor beta chains presented below share a single source sample, sequenced in a study of blood T cell repertoires in COVID-19. Generated by immunoSEQ multiplex PCR, the TCRdb table keeps only in-frame clones and is missing some. The repertoire holds about 350,000 clones, with roughly nine tenths as singletons. Material: peripheral blood. The receptors originated from a woman aged 55-70 years with COVID-19, enrolled during active disease.

The chain is built from TRBV6-2 or TRBV6-3 and TRBJ1-2; no definite D call. CDR1 and CDR2 (germline): MNHEY, SVGEGT. V shed 5 bases and J shed 7 bases, with 17 bases lying between them. This CDR3 contains 14 residues. The CDR3 is CASSTTPGGVGYTF. Written as DNA, the CDR3 is TGTGCCAGCAGTACCACCCCCGGCGGCGTTGGCTACACCTTC.

The rearrangement links TRBV5-6 to TRBJ1-3; D might be TRBD1 (5 bases). Trimming removed 0 bases from V and 4 bases from J, with 8 bases in between. The CDR3 runs to 14 residues. The germline gives CDR1 SGHDT, CDR2 YYEEEE. The CDR3 protein is CASSLGGTGNTIYF. The CDR3 region has the DNA TGTGCCAGCAGCTTGGGGGGCACAGGAAACACCATATATTTT.

The chain is built from TRBV7-8 and TRBJ2-5; D gene ambiguous. Per the germline V gene, CDR1 is SGHVS and CDR2 is FQNEAQ. There are 15 residues in the CDR3. V dropped 1 base and J dropped 1 base, with 10 bases sitting between them. The CDR3 region is CASSLVLRGQETQYF. The CDR3 DNA follows: TGTGCCAGCAGCTTAGTTCTCCGCGGCCAAGAGACCCAGTACTTC.

The V gene is TRBV6-5, the J gene TRBJ1-6; D gene unclear. The CDR3 is made up of 15 amino acids. Trimming left V 6 bases short and J 7 bases short, with 16 bases between. Germline loops: CDR1 MNHEY, CDR2 SVGAGI. CDR3 nucleotides: TGTGCCAGCAGGGCAGGATCTTCGATCAATTCACCCCTCCACTTT. This translates into CASRAGSSINSPLHF.

This clone has more than one count but fewer than ten. The V and J genes are TRBV3-1 (or the pseudogene TRBV3-2) and TRBJ1-2; no clear D. The V and J ends lost 0 bases and 2 bases respectively, with 10 bases between them. Germline-derived CDR1 and CDR2 are LGHDT and YNNKEL (reference sequence). This CDR3 spans 15 amino acids. The CDR3 here is CASSQDLEANYGYTF. CDR3 sequence (DNA): TGTGCCAGCAGCCAAGATCTGGAGGCAAACTATGGCTACACCTTC.

Points on this clone: This CDR3 is also generated by other DNA sequences in the sample. This CDR3 reads CASSPPGQGYGYTF. The DNA of the CDR3 is TGTGCCAGCTCACCTCCGGGACAGGGCTATGGCTACACCTTC. The V call is TRBV18, the J call TRBJ1-2, with 9 bases lining up with TRBD1. The ends lost 3 bases at V and 4 bases at J; junction bases unmatched: 3. Germline CDR1 reads KGHSH; CDR2 reads LQKENI. This CDR3 is built from 14 residues.

V gene TRBV21-1 combines with J gene TRBJ2-1; the table's D call, TRBD1, has no DNA check behind it. TRBV21-1 is a pseudogene. The CDR3 length is 17 residues. In DNA, the CDR3 is TGTGCCAGCAGCAAAGCGCTTTTGGCAGGGAAAGACAATGAGCAGTTCTTC. It is translated as CASSKALLAGKDNEQFF.

The chain joins TRBV2 to TRBJ1-1; 11 positions match TRBD1. The CDR3 is 15 amino acids. Germline V gene lookup returns CDR1 SNHLY and CDR2 FYNNEI. V shed 6 bases and J 1 base; nucleotides not matched to a gene: 4. The CDR3 spells CASRGQGVANTEAFF. CDR3 coding DNA: TGTGCCAGCAGGGGACAGGGGGTTGCGAACACTGAAGCTTTCTTT.

J is TRBJ1-1 and V is TRBV28; D uncertain. The germline V and J ends were trimmed by 7 bases and 4 bases, with 16 bases remaining between them. Germline loops: CDR1 MDHEN, CDR2 SYDVKM. This CDR3 is built from 14 residues. The CDR3 DNA reads as TGTGCCAGCACTCGTATTGGGTCGGGCACTGAAGCTTTCTTT. It translates to CASTRIGSGTEAFF.

This chain connects TRBV27 to TRBJ1-6; 9 positions match TRBD1. This CDR3 is 18 amino acids long. The V gene end was trimmed by 2 bases and the J gene end by 2 bases; junction bases not matched to a gene: 7. Germline V gene data show CDR1 as MNHEY and CDR2 as SMNVEV (reference sequence). For the CDR3, the DNA is TGTGCCAGCAGTTTAAGACAGGGGGTAGGCGCCTATAATTCACCCCTCCACTTT. Translation: CASSLRQGVGAYNSPLHF.

The chain links TRBV6-2 or TRBV6-3 to TRBJ2-7, with 11 bases fitting TRBD2. V lost 1 base to trimming and J lost 5 bases; unmatched junction nucleotides: 4. From germline, CDR1 is MNHEY and CDR2 SVGEGT. This CDR3 contains 15 residues. The CDR3 sequence: CASSYFLAGGDEQYF. Written as DNA, the CDR3 is TGTGCCAGCAGTTACTTCCTAGCGGGGGGCGACGAGCAGTACTTC.